This T cell receptor beta chain is from a study of graft-versus-host responses after intestinal transplantation. About the study: Transplant recipients had multivisceral, liver-intestinal, or isolated intestinal grafts.

This clone was detected only a few times. Its antigen is not identified. The starting material, graft tissue, was processed to release intraepithelial and lamina propria lymphocytes. The CDR3 contains 15 residues. Trimming took 2 bases from V and 1 from J, leaving 11 bases between them. Germline lookup yields CDR1 MNHEY and CDR2 SVGAGI. Study-wide results and limits: Recipient bone marrow held GvH clones, some seen earlier in ileum or blood.

Clones were read by immunoSEQ multiplex PCR, and TCRdb kept only the in-frame ones, dropping some. This table has approximately 8,900 clones, 65% to 80% appearing once. The receptor was isolated from a human patient who received an intestinal transplant, so some T cells may come from the graft donor. This specimen consisted of ileum tissue, obtained around 440 days after transplant. V is TRBV6-5 and J is TRBJ2-5, with a possible D match to TRBD2 (6 bases). The chain's CDR3 is CASSYGAGFQETQYF. The CDR3 DNA sequence: TGTGCCAGCAGTTACGGCGCGGGGTTCCAAGAGACCCAGTACTTC.